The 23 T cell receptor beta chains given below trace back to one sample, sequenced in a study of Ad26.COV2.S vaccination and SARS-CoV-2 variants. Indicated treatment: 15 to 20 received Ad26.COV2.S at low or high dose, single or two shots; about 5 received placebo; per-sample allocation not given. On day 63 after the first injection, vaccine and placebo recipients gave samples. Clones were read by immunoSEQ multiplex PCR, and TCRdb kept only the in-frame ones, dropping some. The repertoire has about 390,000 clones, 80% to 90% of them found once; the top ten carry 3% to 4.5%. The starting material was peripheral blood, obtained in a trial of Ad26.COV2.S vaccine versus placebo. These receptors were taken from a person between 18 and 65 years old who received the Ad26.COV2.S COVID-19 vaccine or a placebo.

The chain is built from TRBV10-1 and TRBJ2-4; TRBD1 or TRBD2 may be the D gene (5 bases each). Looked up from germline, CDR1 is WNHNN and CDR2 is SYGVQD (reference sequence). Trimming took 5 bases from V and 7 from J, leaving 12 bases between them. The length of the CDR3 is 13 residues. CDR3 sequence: CASSPGRGNIQYF. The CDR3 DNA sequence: TGCGCCAGCAGTCCGGGACGAGGGAACATTCAGTACTTC.

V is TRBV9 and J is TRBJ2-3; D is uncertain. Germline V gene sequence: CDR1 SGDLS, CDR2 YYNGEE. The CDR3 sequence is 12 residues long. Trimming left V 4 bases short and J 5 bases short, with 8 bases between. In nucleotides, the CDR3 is TGTGCCAGCAGCCCCCTGATAGATACGCAGTATTTT. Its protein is CASSPLIDTQYF.

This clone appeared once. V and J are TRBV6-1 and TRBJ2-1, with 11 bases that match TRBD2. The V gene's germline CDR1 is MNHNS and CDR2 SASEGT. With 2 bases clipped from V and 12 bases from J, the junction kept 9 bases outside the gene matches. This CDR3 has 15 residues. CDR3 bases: TGTGCCAGCAGTGAAAGTGTAGCGGGGGGGCCGTGGCAGTTCTTC. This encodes CASSESVAGGPWQFF.

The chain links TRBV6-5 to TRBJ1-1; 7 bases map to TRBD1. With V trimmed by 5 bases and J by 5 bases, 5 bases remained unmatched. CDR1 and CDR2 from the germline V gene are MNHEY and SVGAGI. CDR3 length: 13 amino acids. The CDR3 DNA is TGTGCCAGCAGTCGGGACAGAAGAACTGAAGCTTTCTTT. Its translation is CASSRDRRTEAFF.

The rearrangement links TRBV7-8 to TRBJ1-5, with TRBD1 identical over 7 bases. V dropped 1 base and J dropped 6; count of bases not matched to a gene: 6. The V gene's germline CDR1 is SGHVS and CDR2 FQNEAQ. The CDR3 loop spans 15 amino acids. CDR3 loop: CASSLVRGRIQPQHF. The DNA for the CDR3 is TGTGCCAGCAGCTTAGTCAGGGGGAGAATTCAGCCCCAGCATTTT.

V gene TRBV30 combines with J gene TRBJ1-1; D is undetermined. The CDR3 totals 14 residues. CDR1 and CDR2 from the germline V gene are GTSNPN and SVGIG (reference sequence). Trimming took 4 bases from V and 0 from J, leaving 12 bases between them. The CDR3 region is CAWNGNTLNTEAFF. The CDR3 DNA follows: TGTGCCTGGAACGGTAACACACTGAACACTGAAGCTTTCTTT.

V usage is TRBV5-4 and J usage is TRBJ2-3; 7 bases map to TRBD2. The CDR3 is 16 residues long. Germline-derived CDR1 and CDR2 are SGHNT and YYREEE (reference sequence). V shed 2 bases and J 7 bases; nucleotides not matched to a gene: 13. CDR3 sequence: CASSLGASGFSNTQYF. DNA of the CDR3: TGTGCCAGCAGCTTAGGGGCTAGCGGATTTTCAAATACGCAGTATTTT.

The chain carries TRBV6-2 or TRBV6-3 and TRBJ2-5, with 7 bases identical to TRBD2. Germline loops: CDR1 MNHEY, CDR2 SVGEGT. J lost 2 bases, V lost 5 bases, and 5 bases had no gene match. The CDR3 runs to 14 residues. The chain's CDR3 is CASSGGGGQETQYF. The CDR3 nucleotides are TGTGCCAGCAGTGGTGGCGGGGGACAAGAGACCCAGTACTTC.

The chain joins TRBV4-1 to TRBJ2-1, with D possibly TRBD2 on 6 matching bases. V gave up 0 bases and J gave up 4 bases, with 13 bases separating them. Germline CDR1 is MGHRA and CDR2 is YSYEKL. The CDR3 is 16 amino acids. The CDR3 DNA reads TGCGCCAGCAGCCAAGATGTCGCGGGGTGGTACAATGAGCAGTTCTTC. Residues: CASSQDVAGWYNEQFF.

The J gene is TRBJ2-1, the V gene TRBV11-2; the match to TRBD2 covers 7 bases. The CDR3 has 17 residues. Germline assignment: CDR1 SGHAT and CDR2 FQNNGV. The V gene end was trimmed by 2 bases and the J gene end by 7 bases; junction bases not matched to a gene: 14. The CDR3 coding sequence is TGTGCCAGCAGCTTAAGGAACCGGGGGGTTGCTGGTAATGAGCAGTTCTTC. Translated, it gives CASSLRNRGVAGNEQFF. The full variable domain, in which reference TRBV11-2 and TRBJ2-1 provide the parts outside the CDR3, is EAGVAQSPRYKIIEKRQSVAFWCNPISGHATLYWYQQILGQGPKLLIQFQNNGVVDDSQLPKDRFSAERLKGVDSTLKIQPAKLEDSAVYLCASSLRNRGVAGNEQFFGPGTRLTVL.

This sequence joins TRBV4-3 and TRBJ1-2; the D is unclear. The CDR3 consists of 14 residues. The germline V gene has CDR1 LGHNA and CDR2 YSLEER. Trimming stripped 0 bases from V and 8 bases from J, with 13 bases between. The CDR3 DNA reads TGCGCCAGCAGCCAAGATCTTCTTGCGGCAGGCTACACCTTC. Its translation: CASSQDLLAAGYTF.

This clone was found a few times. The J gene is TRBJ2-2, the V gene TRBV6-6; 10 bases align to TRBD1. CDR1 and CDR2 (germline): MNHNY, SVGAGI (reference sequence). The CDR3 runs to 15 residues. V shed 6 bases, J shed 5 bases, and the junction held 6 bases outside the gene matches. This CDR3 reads CASSFGTGATGELFF. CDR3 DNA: TGTGCCAGCAGCTTCGGGACAGGGGCAACCGGGGAGCTGTTTTTT.

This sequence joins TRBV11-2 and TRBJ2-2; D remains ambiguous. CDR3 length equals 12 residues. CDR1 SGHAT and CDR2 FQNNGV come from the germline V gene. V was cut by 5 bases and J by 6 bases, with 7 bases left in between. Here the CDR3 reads CASSVPPGELFF. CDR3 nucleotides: TGTGCCAGCAGCGTACCTCCCGGGGAGCTGTTTTTT.

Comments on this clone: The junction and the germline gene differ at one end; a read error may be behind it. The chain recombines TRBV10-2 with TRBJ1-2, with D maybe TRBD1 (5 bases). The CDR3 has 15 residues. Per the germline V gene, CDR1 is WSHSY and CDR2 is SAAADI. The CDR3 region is CASTEDTRNDYGYTF. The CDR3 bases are TGCGCCAGCACTGAGGACACCCGAAATGACTATGGCTACACCTTC.

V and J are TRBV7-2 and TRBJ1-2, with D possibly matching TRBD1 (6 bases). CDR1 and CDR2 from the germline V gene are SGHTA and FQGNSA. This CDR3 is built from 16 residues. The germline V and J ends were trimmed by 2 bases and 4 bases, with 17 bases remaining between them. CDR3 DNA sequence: TGTGCCAGCAGCTTATCCCGGGACATTACTATCTATGGCTACACCTTC. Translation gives CASSLSRDITIYGYTF.

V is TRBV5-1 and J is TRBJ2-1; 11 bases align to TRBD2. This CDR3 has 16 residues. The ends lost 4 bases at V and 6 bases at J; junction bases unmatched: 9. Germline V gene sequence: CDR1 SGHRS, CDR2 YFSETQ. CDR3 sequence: CASSLRTSGGPNEQFF. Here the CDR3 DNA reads TGCGCCAGCAGCCTTCGAACTAGCGGGGGCCCCAATGAGCAGTTCTTC.

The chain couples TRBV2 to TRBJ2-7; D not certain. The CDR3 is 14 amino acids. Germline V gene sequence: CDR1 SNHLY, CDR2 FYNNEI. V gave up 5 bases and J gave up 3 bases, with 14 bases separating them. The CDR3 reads CASSWNPDHYEQYF. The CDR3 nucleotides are TGTGCCAGCAGTTGGAACCCGGATCACTACGAGCAGTACTTC.

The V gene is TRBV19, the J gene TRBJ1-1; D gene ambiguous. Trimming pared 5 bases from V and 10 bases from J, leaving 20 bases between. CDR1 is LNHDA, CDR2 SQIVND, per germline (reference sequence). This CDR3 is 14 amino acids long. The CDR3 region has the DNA TGTGCCAGTAGTTCCCTGCAGACAATCCGAGGAGCTTTCTTT. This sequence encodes CASSSLQTIRGAFF. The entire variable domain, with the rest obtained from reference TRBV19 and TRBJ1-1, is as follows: DGGITQSPKYLFRKEGQNVTLSCEQNLNHDAMYWYRQDPGQGLRLIYYSQIVNDFQKGDIAEGYSVSREKKESFPLTVTSAQKNPTAFYLCASSSLQTIRGAFFGQGTRLTVV.

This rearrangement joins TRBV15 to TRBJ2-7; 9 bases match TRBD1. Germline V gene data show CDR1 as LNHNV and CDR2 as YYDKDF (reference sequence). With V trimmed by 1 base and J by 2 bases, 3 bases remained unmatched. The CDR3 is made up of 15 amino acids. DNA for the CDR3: TGTGCCACCAGCAGAGCTTGGACAGGGGCCTACGAGCAGTACTTC. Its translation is CATSRAWTGAYEQYF.

Written as DNA, the CDR3 is TGCGCCAGCAGCACAGGGACCTTTAGCGAGCAGTACTTC. It is translated as CASSTGTFSEQYF. The chain couples TRBV4-3 to TRBJ2-7, with D perhaps matching TRBD1 (6 bases). Germline loops: CDR1 LGHNA, CDR2 YSLEER. The CDR3 runs to 13 residues. V shed 5 bases and J shed 6 bases, with 14 bases lying between them.

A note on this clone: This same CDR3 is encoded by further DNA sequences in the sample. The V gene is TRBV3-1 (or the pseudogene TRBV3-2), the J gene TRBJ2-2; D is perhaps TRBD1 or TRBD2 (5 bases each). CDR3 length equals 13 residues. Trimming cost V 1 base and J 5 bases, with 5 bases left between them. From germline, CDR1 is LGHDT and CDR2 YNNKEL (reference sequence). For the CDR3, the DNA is TGTGCCAGCAGCCAAGGGGGGACCGGGGAGCTGTTTTTT. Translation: CASSQGGTGELFF.

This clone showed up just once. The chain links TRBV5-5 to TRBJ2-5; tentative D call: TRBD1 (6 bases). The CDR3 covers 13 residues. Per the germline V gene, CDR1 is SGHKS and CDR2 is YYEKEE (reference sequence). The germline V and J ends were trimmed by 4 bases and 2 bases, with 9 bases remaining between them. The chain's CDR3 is CASSRTAQETQYF. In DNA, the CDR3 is TGTGCCAGCAGCCGGACAGCGCAAGAGACCCAGTACTTC.

The CDR3 bases are TGTGCCAGCAGCTTGGGAGGGGTGGGGCAGCCCCAGCATTTT. Protein product: CASSLGGVGQPQHF. The rearrangement joins TRBV5-4 to TRBJ1-5; maybe TRBD1 (5 bases). Trimming took 0 bases from V and 7 from J, leaving 11 bases between them. The CDR3 covers 14 residues. Germline V gives CDR1 SGHNT, CDR2 YYREEE (reference sequence).